Following are 20 T cell receptor beta chains from one sample sequenced in a study of cytomegalovirus exposure and HLA in healthy donors. The primer mix had 60 Vbeta and 13 Jbeta primers. Some clones are missing from TCRdb's copy, which holds only in-frame ones; the method was immunoSEQ multiplex PCR. In the table there are roughly 110,000 clones, about three quarters of which are singletons. The sequencing sample was made of PBMCs. These receptor sequences come from a man in his thirties or forties in good health and CMV-seronegative.

The J gene is TRBJ2-7, the V gene TRBV11-2, with D uncertain. CDR3 size: 13 residues. In germline, CDR1 is SGHAT, CDR2 FQNNGV. V lost 1 base and J lost 2, with 6 bases in between. The CDR3 DNA reads as TGTGCCAGCAGCTTAGCGTCAGCCTACGAGCAGTACTTC. This encodes CASSLASAYEQYF.

The J gene is TRBJ2-6, the V gene TRBV5-1; D is perhaps TRBD1 (6 bases). Germline CDR1 reads SGHRS; CDR2 reads YFSETQ. The V and J ends lost 4 bases and 1 base respectively, with 9 bases between them. CDR3 length: 15 amino acids. CDR3 DNA: TGCGCCAGCAGCGATACAGGGTCTGGGGCCAACGTCCTGACTTTC. This codes for CASSDTGSGANVLTF.

The gene calls are TRBV11-2 and TRBJ1-5; D not certain. Deletions cut 5 bases from V and 7 bases from J, with 15 bases between. Looked up from germline, CDR1 is SGHAT and CDR2 is FQNNGV. The CDR3 consists of 14 residues. CDR3 nucleotide sequence: TGTGCCAGCAGCATTACGGGGATGGGGCAGCCCCAGCATTTT. Protein sequence: CASSITGMGQPQHF.

This clone was found a few times. The V gene is TRBV9, the J gene TRBJ1-4; TRBD1 matches 8 bases. Trimming cost V 4 bases and J 2 bases; bases outside gene matches: 7. Germline assignment: CDR1 SGDLS and CDR2 YYNGEE. The CDR3 covers 16 residues. The CDR3 sequence: CASSLGQGRTNEKLFF. In nucleotides, the CDR3 is TGTGCCAGCAGCCTAGGACAGGGAAGGACTAATGAAAAACTGTTTTTT.

The rearrangement uses TRBV19 and TRBJ2-2; D call uncertain. The germline gives CDR1 LNHDA, CDR2 SQIVND (reference sequence). The CDR3 consists of 13 residues. Trimming cost V 4 bases and J 4 bases, with 7 bases left between them. This CDR3 reads CASSTGVTGELFF. CDR3 nucleotides: TGTGCCAGTAGTACCGGAGTCACCGGGGAGCTGTTTTTT.

This chain connects TRBV29-1 to TRBJ2-3; possible D gene TRBD2, 6 bases. CDR3 size: 14 residues. V lost 4 bases and J lost 1, with 12 bases in between. CDR1 SQVTM and CDR2 ANQGSEA come from the germline V gene. The DNA of the CDR3 is TGCAGCGTTGTGTCGGGGGTCGGCACAGATACGCAGTATTTT. It yields the protein CSVVSGVGTDTQYF.

This clone was seen more than once but under ten times. J is TRBJ2-1 and V is TRBV28, with 12 positions matching TRBD1. With 5 bases clipped from V and 8 bases from J, the junction kept 16 bases outside the gene matches. The germline gives CDR1 MDHEN, CDR2 SYDVKM. The CDR3 is 18 amino acids. CDR3 in DNA: TGTGCCAGCAGTAAGGGACAGGGGGCCTGGGGCGGCCATCATGAGCAGTTCTTC. Its translation is CASSKGQGAWGGHHEQFF.

This clone was recorded a few times. J is TRBJ1-4 and V is TRBV5-1, with TRBD1 identical over 7 bases. J gave up 6 bases and V 7 bases, and 6 bases lay outside the gene matches. CDR3 size: 13 residues. Germline CDR1 SGHRS, CDR2 YFSETQ. The DNA for the CDR3 is TGCGCCAGCGGCAGGGGGGTGGATGAAAAACTGTTTTTT. It specifies CASGRGVDEKLFF.

The rearrangement links TRBV7-7 to TRBJ2-5; tentatively, D is TRBD2 (6 bases). The ends were cut back, 3 bases at V and 2 bases at J, with 7 bases in the middle. The CDR3 contains 13 residues. Germline V gene sequence: CDR1 SSHAT, CDR2 FNYEAQ (reference sequence). CDR3 sequence reads: CASSFGGQETQYF. CDR3 DNA: TGTGCCAGCAGCTTTGGGGGGCAAGAGACCCAGTACTTC.

The rearrangement links TRBV28 to TRBJ1-5; 8 nucleotides line up with TRBD1. CDR1 is MDHEN, CDR2 SYDVKM, per germline. V lost 2 bases, J lost 0 bases, and 3 bases stayed unmatched. CDR3 length: 16 amino acids. CDR3 nucleotides: TGTGCCAGCAGTTTACCCGGACAGGGTAGCAATCAGCCCCAGCATTTT. This encodes CASSLPGQGSNQPQHF.

The chain employs TRBV5-4 and TRBJ2-1, with 13 bases fitting TRBD2. Looked up from germline, CDR1 is SGHNT and CDR2 is YYREEE (reference sequence). The CDR3 runs 16 residues. With 3 bases clipped from V and 6 bases from J, the junction kept 6 bases outside the gene matches. The CDR3 loop is CASSSRTSGRSNEQFF. The CDR3 coding sequence is TGTGCCAGCAGCTCACGGACTAGCGGGAGAAGCAATGAGCAGTTCTTC.

The V call is TRBV2, the J call TRBJ1-3; D unclear. Germline V gene data show CDR1 as SNHLY and CDR2 as FYNNEI. This CDR3 spans 15 amino acids. Trimming took off 6 bases at V and 0 bases at J, with 12 bases between the two ends. CDR3 nucleotides: TGTGCCAGCAGGAGAGTAGGAGGCTCTGGAAACACCATATATTTT. Its protein product is CASRRVGGSGNTIYF.

The J gene is TRBJ1-5, the V gene TRBV6-5, with D perhaps TRBD1 (6 bases). Looked up from germline, CDR1 is MNHEY and CDR2 is SVGAGI. The V gene lost 6 bases and the J gene lost 0 bases, with 12 bases spanning the gap. The CDR3 is 15 residues long. The CDR3 nucleotides read TGTGCCAGCAGAAGGGACATCCTTAGCAATCAGCCCCAGCATTTT. Protein: CASRRDILSNQPQHF.

The chain recombines TRBV5-1 with TRBJ1-3; D is ambiguous. Trimming cost V 0 bases and J 0 bases, with 7 bases left between them. The CDR3 has 15 residues. Germline-derived CDR1 and CDR2 are SGHRS and YFSETQ. This CDR3 reads CASSLVAGSGNTIYF. CDR3 sequence (DNA): TGCGCCAGCAGCTTGGTAGCGGGCTCTGGAAACACCATATATTTT.

This clone was seen more than once but under ten times. The CDR3 reads CASSFSTGTGAYEQYF. The CDR3 region has the DNA TGTGCCAGCAGCTTCTCAACCGGGACAGGGGCCTACGAGCAGTACTTC. This chain uses TRBV7-9 with TRBJ2-7, with 10 bases matching TRBD1. CDR1 SEHNR and CDR2 FQNEAQ come from the germline V gene (reference sequence). V shed 3 bases, J shed 2 bases, and the junction held 7 bases outside the gene matches. CDR3 length: 16 residues.

The chain uses TRBV11-2 and TRBJ1-4; no reliable D call. Germline CDR1 and CDR2: SGHAT and FQNNGV. The CDR3 has 13 amino acids. The V and J ends lost 5 bases and 8 bases respectively, with 12 bases between them. CDR3 coding DNA: TGTGCCAGCAGCGTTAGTCGGTTGGAAAAACTGTTTTTT. Translated, it gives CASSVSRLEKLFF. Combining the CDR3 with reference TRBV11-2 and TRBJ1-4 gives the whole variable domain EAGVAQSPRYKIIEKRQSVAFWCNPISGHATLYWYQQILGQGPKLLIQFQNNGVVDDSQLPKDRFSAERLKGVDSTLKIQPAKLEDSAVYLCASSVSRLEKLFFGSGTQLSVL.

The CDR3 reads CAWSGGLALVRSETQYF. The CDR3 region has the DNA TGTGCCTGGAGTGGTGGACTAGCTCTTGTTCGATCCGAGACCCAGTACTTC. The genes are TRBV30 and TRBJ2-5, with 8 bases lining up with TRBD2. Trimming took 1 base from V and 5 from J; bases not matched to a gene: 15. Germline V gene sequence: CDR1 GTSNPN, CDR2 SVGIG (reference sequence). The CDR3 spans 17 residues.

This clone has just a few counts. The chain carries TRBV2 and TRBJ1-1; D is unclear. This CDR3 spans 13 amino acids. V lost 7 bases and J lost 0, with 9 bases in between. Germline CDR1 SNHLY, CDR2 FYNNEI. The CDR3 nucleotides are TGTGCCAGCACGGTCGGGTTGAACACTGAAGCTTTCTTT. This gives the protein CASTVGLNTEAFF.

V gene TRBV4-1 combines with J gene TRBJ1-2, with D possibly matching TRBD1 (6 bases). Germline V gives CDR1 MGHRA, CDR2 YSYEKL. V shed 0 bases and J shed 0 bases, with 14 bases lying between them. The CDR3 is 17 amino acids. This chain's CDR3 is CASSQDPKQGANYGYTF. DNA for the CDR3: TGCGCCAGCAGCCAAGATCCAAAACAGGGAGCTAACTATGGCTACACCTTC.

The V gene is TRBV7-9, the J gene TRBJ2-5; 9 bases agree with TRBD1. Looked up from germline, CDR1 is SEHNR and CDR2 is FQNEAQ (reference sequence). The CDR3 runs 14 residues. Trimming cost V 1 base and J 3 bases; bases outside gene matches: 0. CDR3 sequence: CASSLGTGEETQYF. The CDR3 coding sequence is TGTGCCAGCAGCTTAGGGACAGGGGAAGAGACCCAGTACTTC.